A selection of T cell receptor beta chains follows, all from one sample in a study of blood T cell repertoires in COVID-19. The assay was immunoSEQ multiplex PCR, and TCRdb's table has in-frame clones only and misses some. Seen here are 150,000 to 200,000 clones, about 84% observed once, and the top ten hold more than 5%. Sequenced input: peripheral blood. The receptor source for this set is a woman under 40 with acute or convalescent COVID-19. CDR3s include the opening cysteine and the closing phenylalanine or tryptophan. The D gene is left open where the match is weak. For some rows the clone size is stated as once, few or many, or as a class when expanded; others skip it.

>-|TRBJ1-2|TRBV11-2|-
TGTGCCAGCAGCCTCCGAGGAGGGGCAATAACTAACTATGGCTACACCTTC
CASSLRGGAITNYGYTF
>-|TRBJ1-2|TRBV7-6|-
TGTGCCAGCAGCCTAACGGATGGAGGGCCGTATGGCTACACCTTC
CASSLTDGGPYGYTF
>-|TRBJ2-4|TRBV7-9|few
TGTGCCAGCAGCAAACAGGTAGCCAAAAACATTCAGTACTTC
CASSKQVAKNIQYF
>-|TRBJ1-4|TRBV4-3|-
TGCGCCAGCAGCCAAGATAACAGCTATGAAAAACTGTTTTTT
CASSQDNSYEKLFF
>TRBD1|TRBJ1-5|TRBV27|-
TGTGCCAGCAGTTTCCGGGACAGACCCAATCAGCCCCAGCATTTT
CASSFRDRPNQPQHF
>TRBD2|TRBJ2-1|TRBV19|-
TGTGCCAGTAGTATGCGAGCGGGATGGTACAATGAGCAGTTCTTC
CASSMRAGWYNEQFF
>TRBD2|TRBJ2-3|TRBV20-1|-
TGCAGTGCTAGTAGTCTAGCGGGGTACTCAGATACGCAGTATTTT
CSASSLAGYSDTQYF
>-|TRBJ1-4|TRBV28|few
TGTGCCAGCAGCCCCCGAGGCCGGCGGGGTTTTGAAAAACTGTTTTTT
CASSPRGRRGFEKLFF
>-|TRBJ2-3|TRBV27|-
TGTGCCAGCAGTTTTGCGGAAACAGATACGCAGTATTTT
CASSFAETDTQYF
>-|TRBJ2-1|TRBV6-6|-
TGTGCCAGCATGGAGGGAATGGGTGAGCAGTTCTTC
CASMEGMGEQFF
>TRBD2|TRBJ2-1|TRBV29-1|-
TGCAGCGTTGTAGGGGGACTAGCGGGATCCAATGAGCAGTTCTTC
CSVVGGLAGSNEQFF
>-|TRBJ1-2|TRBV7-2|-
TGTGCCAGCAGCCTTCTCCAGGACTACTATGGCTACACCTTC
CASSLLQDYYGYTF
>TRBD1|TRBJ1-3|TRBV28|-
TGTGCCAGCAGTCGAGACAGGGTAGGAAACACCATATATTTT
CASSRDRVGNTIYF
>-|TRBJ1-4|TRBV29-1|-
TGCAGCGCCGGGACAAATGAAAAACTGTTTTTT
CSAGTNEKLFF
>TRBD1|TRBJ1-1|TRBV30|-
TGTGCCTGGAGTGGGGGACAGGACAGAAGATCAAACTCTGAAGCTTTCTTT
CAWSGGQDRRSNSEAFF
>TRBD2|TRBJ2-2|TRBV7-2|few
TGTGCCAGCAGCTTAGGACTAGCGGGTACCACCGGGGAGCTGTTTTTT
CASSLGLAGTTGELFF
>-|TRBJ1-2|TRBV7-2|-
TGTGCCAGCAGCTTAGCTGCAGATTCTTCCTATGGCTACACCTTC
CASSLAADSSYGYTF
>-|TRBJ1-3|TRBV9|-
TGTGCCAGCAGCGTAGCGGAGGGGTTCAACACCATATATTTT
CASSVAEGFNTIYF
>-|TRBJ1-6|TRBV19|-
TGTGCCAGTAGTATAGATCGGGGGATGTCTCCGGCCGGTTCACCCCTCCACTTT
CASSIDRGMSPAGSPLHF
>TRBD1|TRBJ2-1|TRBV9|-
TGTGCCAGCAGCGCCCGGGACAGCTCCTACAATGAGCAGTTCTTC
CASSARDSSYNEQFF
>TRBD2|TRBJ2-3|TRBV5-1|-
TGCGCCAGCAGCTTGGCCGTTAGCGGGGGCACAGATACGCAGTATTTT
CASSLAVSGGTDTQYF
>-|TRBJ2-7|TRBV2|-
TGTGCCAGTTCGTTCCCCGCCTACGAGCAGTACTTC
CASSFPAYEQYF
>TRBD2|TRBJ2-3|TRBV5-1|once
TGCGCCAGCAGCTCCGGACTAGCGGGGGGGATTTACCTTAGCACAGATACGCAGTATTTT
CASSSGLAGGIYLSTDTQYF
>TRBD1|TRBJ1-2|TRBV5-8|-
TGTGCCAGCAGCCATGATACAGGGGCTCTTCGTTTCTATGGCTACACCTTC
CASSHDTGALRFYGYTF
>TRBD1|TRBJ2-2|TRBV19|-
TGTGCCAGTAGTATCCCGGGACAGGACACCGGGGAGCTGTTTTTT
CASSIPGQDTGELFF
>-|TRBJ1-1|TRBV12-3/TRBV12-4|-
TGTGCCAGCACCCTCAGAGGGCGGGTTGAAGCTTTCTTT
CASTLRGRVEAFF
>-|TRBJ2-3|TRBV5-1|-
TGCGCCAGCAGCTTGGGGCAGGGGAGCACAGATACGCAGTATTTT
CASSLGQGSTDTQYF
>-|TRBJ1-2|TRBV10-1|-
TGCGCCATCTTTACAGGGAACTATGGCTACACCTTC
CAIFTGNYGYTF
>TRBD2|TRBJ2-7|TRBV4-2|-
TGTGCCAGCAGCCAAGATGAGGGACTAGCGACCTCCTACGAGCAGTACTTC
CASSQDEGLATSYEQYF
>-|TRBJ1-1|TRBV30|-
TGTGCCTGGAGTGTATATATGAACACTGAAGCTTTCTTT
CAWSVYMNTEAFF
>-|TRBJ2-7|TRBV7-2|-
TGTGCCAGCAGCTTACTACAGGGATACGGCGAGCAGTACTTC
CASSLLQGYGEQYF
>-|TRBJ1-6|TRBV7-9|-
TGTGCCAGCAGCGGGGGGACGGACGTTTCTCGGATTGAACCCCTCCACTTT
CASSGGTDVSRIEPLHF
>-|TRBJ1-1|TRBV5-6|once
TGTGCCAGCAGCTTGGAGCTCCAGGCCACTGAAGCTTTCTTT
CASSLELQATEAFF
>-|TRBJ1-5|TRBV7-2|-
TGTGCCAGCTCCTCACGGGGAGCGGGATTCGGGCCCCAGCATTTT
CASSSRGAGFGPQHF
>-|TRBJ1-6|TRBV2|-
TGTGCCAGCAGTGGACAGACAATTGTGTGGTCACCCCTCCACTTT
CASSGQTIVWSPLHF
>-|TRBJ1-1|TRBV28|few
TGTGCCAGCAGTGCCCTTGGAGGACCGAACACTGAAGCTTTCTTT
CASSALGGPNTEAFF
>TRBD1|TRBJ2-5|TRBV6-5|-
TGTGCCAGCAGGACAGGGTCGTGGGAGACCCAGTACTTC
CASRTGSWETQYF
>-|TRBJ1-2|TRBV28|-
TGTGCCAGCACGTTAGGGGTCGGAGTTTATGGCTACACCTTC
CASTLGVGVYGYTF
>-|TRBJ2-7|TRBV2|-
TGTGCCACTTCTTATGTGACAGCCTCCTACGAGCAGTACTTC
CATSYVTASYEQYF
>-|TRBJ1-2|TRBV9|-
TGTGCCAGCAGCTTGCAGGGGGGCTACACCTTC
CASSLQGGYTF
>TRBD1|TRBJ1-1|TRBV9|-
TGTGCCAGCAGCGTCGGGACAGGGGGGTCTACCACTGAAGCTTTCTTT
CASSVGTGGSTTEAFF
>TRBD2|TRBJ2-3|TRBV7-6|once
TGTGCCAGCAGCCCCCTAGCGGGGGGGAATACAGATACGCAGTATTTT
CASSPLAGGNTDTQYF
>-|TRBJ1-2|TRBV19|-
TGTGCCAGTAGTATCTCGGTCTATGGCTACACCTTC
CASSISVYGYTF
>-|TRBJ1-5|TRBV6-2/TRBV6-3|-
TGTGCCAGCAGTCCCTCCCTAAGGGGTCTCAATCAGCCCCAGCATTTT
CASSPSLRGLNQPQHF
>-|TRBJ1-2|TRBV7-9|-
TGTGCCAGCAGCTTAGAGGCGGCTACTAGAAATTACACCTTC
CASSLEAATRNYTF
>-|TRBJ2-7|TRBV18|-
TGTGCCAGCTCAGCTACTATCTCCTACGAGCAGTACTTC
CASSATISYEQYF
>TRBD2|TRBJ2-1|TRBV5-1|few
TGCGCCAGCAGCTCCCTAGCGGGAGCGGGCAATGAGCAGTTCTTC
CASSSLAGAGNEQFF
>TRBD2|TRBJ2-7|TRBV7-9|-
TGTGCCAGCACCCGGGGGGGCAATAACTACGAGCAGTACTTC
CASTRGGNNYEQYF
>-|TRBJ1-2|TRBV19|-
TGTGCCAGTAGTAACCGGGACTTCTACTATGGCTACACCTTC
CASSNRDFYYGYTF
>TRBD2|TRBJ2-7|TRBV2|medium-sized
TGTGCCAGCACCCTGACTAGCGGGAGGGCCTACGAGCAGTACTTC
CASTLTSGRAYEQYF
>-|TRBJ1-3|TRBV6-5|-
TGTGCCAGCAGTTCCCCGCGGGGTTTTGGAAACACCATATATTTT
CASSSPRGFGNTIYF
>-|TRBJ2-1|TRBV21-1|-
TGTGCCAGCAGCAGCTGGTTGAGGGTAGGCAATGAGCAGTTCTTC
CASSSWLRVGNEQFF
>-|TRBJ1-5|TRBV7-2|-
TGTGCCAGCAGCTTAATTAAGGGAGGCAATCAGCCCCAGCATTTT
CASSLIKGGNQPQHF
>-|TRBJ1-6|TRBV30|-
TGTGCCTGGAGTGAGACAGGCCATTCACCCCTCCACTTT
CAWSETGHSPLHF
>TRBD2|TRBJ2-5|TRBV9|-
TGTGCCAGCAGCACACTAGCGGGAGGCAAAGAGACCCAGTACTTC
CASSTLAGGKETQYF
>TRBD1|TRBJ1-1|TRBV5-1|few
TGCGCCAGCGGACAGGGCCCCCTGAAGAACACTGAAGCTTTCTTT
CASGQGPLKNTEAFF
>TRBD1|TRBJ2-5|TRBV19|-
TGTGCCAGTAGTAGGTCAGGGGGGACCCAGTACTTC
CASSRSGGTQYF